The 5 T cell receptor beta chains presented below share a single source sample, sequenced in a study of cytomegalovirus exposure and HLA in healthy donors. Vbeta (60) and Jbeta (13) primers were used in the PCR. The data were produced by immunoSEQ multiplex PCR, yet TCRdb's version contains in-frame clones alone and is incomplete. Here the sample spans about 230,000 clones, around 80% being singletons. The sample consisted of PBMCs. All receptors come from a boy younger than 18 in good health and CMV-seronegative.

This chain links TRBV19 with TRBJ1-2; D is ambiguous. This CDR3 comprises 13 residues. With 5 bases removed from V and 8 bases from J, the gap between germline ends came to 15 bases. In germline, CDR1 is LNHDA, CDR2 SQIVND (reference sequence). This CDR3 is CASSSQRAPGYTF. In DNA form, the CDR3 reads TGTGCCAGTAGTTCCCAGAGGGCACCCGGCTACACCTTC.

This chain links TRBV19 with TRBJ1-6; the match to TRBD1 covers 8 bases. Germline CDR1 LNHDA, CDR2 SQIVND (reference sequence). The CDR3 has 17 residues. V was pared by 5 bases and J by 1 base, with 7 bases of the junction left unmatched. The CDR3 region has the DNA TGTGCCAGTAGTTCGGAGACAGGGGAGTCCTATAATTCACCCCTCCACTTT. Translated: CASSSETGESYNSPLHF.

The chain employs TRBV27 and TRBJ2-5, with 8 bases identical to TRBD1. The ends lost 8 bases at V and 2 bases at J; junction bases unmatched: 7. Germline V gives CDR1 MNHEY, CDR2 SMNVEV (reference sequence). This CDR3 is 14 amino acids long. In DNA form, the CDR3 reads TGTGCCAGCCCCCGGACAGGGTGGCAAGAGACCCAGTACTTC. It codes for CASPRTGWQETQYF.

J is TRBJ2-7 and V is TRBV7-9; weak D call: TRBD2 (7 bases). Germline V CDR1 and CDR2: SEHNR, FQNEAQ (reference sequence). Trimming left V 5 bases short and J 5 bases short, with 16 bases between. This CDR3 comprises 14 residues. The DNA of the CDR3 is TGTGCCAGCAGCCCGTGGGGGGGGCTAAACGAGCAGTACTTC. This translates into CASSPWGGLNEQYF.

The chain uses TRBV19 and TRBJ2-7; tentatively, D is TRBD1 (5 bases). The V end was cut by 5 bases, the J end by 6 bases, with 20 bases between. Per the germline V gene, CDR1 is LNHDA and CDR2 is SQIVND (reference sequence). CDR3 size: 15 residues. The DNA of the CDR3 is TGTGCCAGTAGTTCAAGCCAGGGTTACAGACCCGAGCAGTACTTC. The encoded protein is CASSSSQGYRPEQYF. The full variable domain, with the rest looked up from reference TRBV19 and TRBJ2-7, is DGGITQSPKYLFRKEGQNVTLSCEQNLNHDAMYWYRQDPGQGLRLIYYSQIVNDFQKGDIAEGYSVSREKKESFPLTVTSAQKNPTAFYLCASSSSQGYRPEQYFGPGTRLTVT.